The rows below give T cell receptor beta chains drawn from one sample of a study of shared clonotypes between healthy human individuals. Some clones are missing from TCRdb's copy, which holds only in-frame ones; the method was immunoSEQ multiplex PCR. Among 2,500,000 or so clones listed, around 92% were seen once. The sample was naive CD4+ T cells from PBMCs. These receptors all stem from a man aged 18 to 30 in good health. Some clones in this sample may be carry-over from other donors' samples. CDR3s include the opening cysteine and the closing phenylalanine or tryptophan. A D gene is named only where the DNA matches it firmly. Size tells how often a clone was seen (once, few, many) or the class of an expanded clone, and some rows leave it out.

v_gene,abundance,d_gene,j_gene,CDR3nt,CDR3aa
TRBV20-1,NA,NA,TRBJ2-1,TGCAGTCATAGCAGATACAATGAGCAGTTCTTC,CSHSRYNEQFF
TRBV5-4,once,TRBD2,TRBJ2-3,TGTGCCAGCAGCGAACGACTAGCCGGTCCCACAGATACGCAGTATTTT,CASSERLAGPTDTQYF
TRBV5-1,NA,TRBD2,TRBJ2-5,TGCGCCAGCAGCTTGGTCCCAGGACTAGGGGTAATAAGGACCCAGTACTTC,CASSLVPGLGVIRTQYF
TRBV10-3,NA,TRBD1,TRBJ2-5,TGTGCCATCAGCTTGACAGGGGAGGAGACCCAGTACTTC,CAISLTGEETQYF
TRBV11-3,NA,NA,TRBJ2-7,TGTGCCAGCAGCTCTAAAGGGACCGAGCAGTACTTC,CASSSKGTEQYF
TRBV6-1,NA,NA,TRBJ1-5,TGTGCCAGCAGTGAAACTGGGGTCCTTAGCAATCAGCCCCAGCATTTT,CASSETGVLSNQPQHF
TRBV27,NA,NA,TRBJ2-2,TGTGCCAGCAGTTTGGACGCCCTTGGGCTTCGGGCGTCTAACACCGGGGAGCTGTTTTTT,CASSLDALGLRASNTGELFF
TRBV5-1,NA,TRBD2,TRBJ2-1,TGCGCCAGCAGCTTGCTTCCGACTAGCGGGAGACCCAATGAGCAGTTCTTC,CASSLLPTSGRPNEQFF
TRBV2,NA,TRBD2,TRBJ2-3,TGTGCCAGCAGCGACGCTAGCGGCGCAGATACGCAGTATTTT,CASSDASGADTQYF
TRBV2,NA,NA,TRBJ2-4,TGTGCCAGCAAAACTGGGTGGGGGCAAGACATTCAGTACTTC,CASKTGWGQDIQYF
TRBV5-1,NA,NA,TRBJ2-7,TGCGCCAGCAGCTTGTCGGAGTCCTACGAGCAGTACTTC,CASSLSESYEQYF
TRBV2,NA,TRBD2,TRBJ2-2,TGTGCCAGCAGCCCCCTTCCGGGACTAGCCGTCGGGGAGCTGTTTTTT,CASSPLPGLAVGELFF
TRBV7-3,NA,NA,TRBJ2-3,TGTGCCAGCAGCTTACAGAGGGGGGCAGATACGCAGTATTTT,CASSLQRGADTQYF
TRBV28,NA,NA,TRBJ1-5,TGTGCCAGCGGAGGTCAGCCCCAGCATTTT,CASGGQPQHF
TRBV7-6,few,TRBD1,TRBJ1-1,TGTGCCAGCAGCTCAAACAGGGGTACTGAAGCTTTCTTT,CASSSNRGTEAFF
TRBV4-3,NA,TRBD1,TRBJ2-1,TGCGCCAGCAGCCAAGAACCCGGACAGGGGGCGTCGTACAATGAGCAGTTCTTC,CASSQEPGQGASYNEQFF
TRBV19,NA,TRBD2,TRBJ2-2,TGTGCCAGTAGTACCCGGACTAGCGGGAGTGGAACCGGGGAGCTGTTTTTT,CASSTRTSGSGTGELFF
TRBV6-5,NA,TRBD2,TRBJ2-3,TGTGCCAGCAGTTCCGGGACTAAATCTCCCGATACGCAGTATTTT,CASSSGTKSPDTQYF
TRBV18,NA,NA,TRBJ2-5,TGTGCCAGCTCACCATTTGCTAGGCAGCAAGAGACCCAGTACTTC,CASSPFARQQETQYF
TRBV2,NA,NA,TRBJ2-3,TGTGCCAGCAGTGAAGCCGGAGTAGATACGCAGTATTTT,CASSEAGVDTQYF
TRBV5-4,once,NA,TRBJ2-5,TGTGCCAGCAGCTTTCACGGAAGTCTCCAAGAGACCCAGTACTTC,CASSFHGSLQETQYF
TRBV5-1,NA,NA,TRBJ2-7,TGCGCCAGCAGATTGGCAGCCCAGGAGCCCTACGAGCAGTACTTC,CASRLAAQEPYEQYF
TRBV5-1,NA,NA,TRBJ1-1,TGCGCCAGCAGCTTGGCCTTATGGGGGATGAACACTGAAGCTTTCTTT,CASSLALWGMNTEAFF
TRBV7-9,once,NA,TRBJ2-1,TGTGCCAGCAGCTGGGACCAGGGTGAGCAGTTCTTC,CASSWDQGEQFF
TRBV27,NA,NA,TRBJ2-2,TGTGCCAGCAGTACGGGACACACTAACACCGGGGAGCTGTTTTTT,CASSTGHTNTGELFF
TRBV30,few,NA,TRBJ1-5,TGTGCCTGGAGTGTCCAGGACGATCAGCCCCAGCATTTT,CAWSVQDDQPQHF
TRBV11-2,NA,NA,TRBJ1-5,TGTGCCAGCAGCTTATACCCGGGTTCCCGCAATCAGCCCCAGCATTTT,CASSLYPGSRNQPQHF
TRBV19,NA,NA,TRBJ2-1,TGTGCCAGTAGCCCGGGGGTGAGAGAGCAGTTCTTC,CASSPGVREQFF
TRBV7-3,once,NA,TRBJ2-2,TGTGCCAGCAGCTCCCGACCCCTCGGGGAGCTGTTTTTT,CASSSRPLGELFF
TRBV15,NA,TRBD1,TRBJ2-1,TGTGCCACCAGCAGAGATCCGGGGGCAGGGGGCGATGAGCAGTTCTTC,CATSRDPGAGGDEQFF
TRBV27,NA,TRBD2,TRBJ2-1,TGTGCCAGCAGTTTACTAGCGGGGGGCAATGAGCAGTTCTTC,CASSLLAGGNEQFF
TRBV19,NA,NA,TRBJ2-2,TGTGCCAGTAGTATAGGTCGGCTCGGGGGCGGGGAGCTGTTTTTT,CASSIGRLGGGELFF
TRBV2,NA,NA,TRBJ1-5,TGTGCCAGCAGTATGGGGCTTCCCAATCAGCCCCAGCATTTT,CASSMGLPNQPQHF
TRBV2,NA,TRBD2,TRBJ2-1,TGTGCCAGCAGTGAAGCGCGCGGGAGGGGATATGAGCAGTTCTTC,CASSEARGRGYEQFF
TRBV5-4,NA,TRBD2,TRBJ2-3,TGTGCCAGCACCCCAAGTTGGGCCAGCGGGAGAGTTGGAGGCACAGATACGCAGTATTTT,CASTPSWASGRVGGTDTQYF
TRBV7-2,NA,TRBD1,TRBJ2-5,TGTGCCAGCAGCCCGCCCGGGACAGAAGAGACCCAGTACTTC,CASSPPGTEETQYF
TRBV5-1,NA,NA,TRBJ2-3,TGCGCCAGCAGCCGGGACTTAGACACAGATACGCAGTATTTT,CASSRDLDTDTQYF
TRBV5-1,NA,TRBD1,TRBJ1-1,TGCGCCAGCAGCTTAGACAGGGGCACTGAAGCTTTCTTT,CASSLDRGTEAFF
TRBV2,NA,TRBD1,TRBJ1-4,TGTGCCAGCAGCAAGGGCACAGGGGTTGAAAAACTGTTTTTT,CASSKGTGVEKLFF
TRBV7-2,NA,TRBD2,TRBJ2-3,TGTGCCAGCAGCTTAGTACTAGCGGGAACGGGGCAGGATACGCAGTATTTT,CASSLVLAGTGQDTQYF
TRBV28,NA,NA,TRBJ2-6,TGTGCCAGCAGGTTACCGGGACCTACCCGCTCTGGGGCCAACGTCCTGACTTTC,CASRLPGPTRSGANVLTF
TRBV28,NA,TRBD1,TRBJ2-4,TGTGCCAGCAGTACCTCCGGGACAGGGGCGGCCAAAAACATTCAGTACTTC,CASSTSGTGAAKNIQYF
TRBV5-1,NA,TRBD1,TRBJ2-2,TGCGCCAGCAGCCCTGGGACAGCGAACACCGGGGAGCTGTTTTTT,CASSPGTANTGELFF
TRBV11-2,NA,NA,TRBJ2-2,TGTGCCAGCAGCTCCGCGGGTGGCGGGGAGCTGTTTTTT,CASSSAGGGELFF
TRBV6-4,NA,NA,TRBJ1-5,TGTGCCAGCATTAGGTTAGCCTATAGCAATCAGCCCCAGCATTTT,CASIRLAYSNQPQHF
TRBV19,NA,NA,TRBJ2-1,TGTGCCAGTAGTAGATACAATGAGCAGTTCTTC,CASSRYNEQFF
TRBV28,NA,TRBD1,TRBJ1-4,TGTGCCAGCAGTCGCCGGTACAACAGGGGGCGCGTTGAAAAACTGTTTTTT,CASSRRYNRGRVEKLFF
TRBV29-1,NA,NA,TRBJ2-1,TGCAGCGTCCGGAGACTAGGTCCTAATGAGCAGTTCTTC,CSVRRLGPNEQFF
TRBV2,once,NA,TRBJ2-7,TGTGCCAGCAGCGCTTTGGATACCCCCTACGAGCAGTACTTC,CASSALDTPYEQYF
TRBV14,NA,NA,TRBJ1-1,TGTGCCAGCAGCAAAGGGGCCGGGGGCACTGAAGCTTTCTTT,CASSKGAGGTEAFF
TRBV9,few,TRBD1,TRBJ2-7,TGTGCCAGCAGCGTAGGACAGGGTGGTTACTACGAGCAGTACTTC,CASSVGQGGYYEQYF
TRBV5-6,NA,NA,TRBJ1-1,TGTGCCAGCAGCCCCCGTGGGCTCCCTGAAGCTTTCTTT,CASSPRGLPEAFF
TRBV27,NA,NA,TRBJ1-3,TGTGCCAGCAGTCCTCAGGGGTCCTCCGGAAACACCATATATTTT,CASSPQGSSGNTIYF
TRBV28,NA,TRBD1,TRBJ1-1,TGTGCCAGCAGAACCGGGACAGGGGGCCGCGGGGACACTGAAGCTTTCTTT,CASRTGTGGRGDTEAFF
TRBV11-2,NA,NA,TRBJ1-4,TGTGCCAGCAGCGGACTCCGTAATGAAAAACTGTTTTTT,CASSGLRNEKLFF
TRBV6-4,NA,TRBD1,TRBJ1-1,TGTGCCAGCAGTGAATACAGGGGGGGGGACACTGAAGCTTTCTTT,CASSEYRGGDTEAFF
TRBV18,NA,TRBD1,TRBJ2-5,TGTGCCAGCTCACTGGACAGGGGGATCCAAGAGACCCAGTACTTC,CASSLDRGIQETQYF
TRBV7-9,NA,NA,TRBJ2-1,TGTGCCAGCGGTGAGCTAGAGCAGTTCTTC,CASGELEQFF